The rows below give T cell receptor beta chains drawn from one sample of a study of Ad26.COV2.S vaccination and SARS-CoV-2 variants. This table comes from immunoSEQ multiplex PCR, and its TCRdb copy is limited to in-frame clones, with some not included. The sample lists hundreds of thousands of clones; roughly 90% were seen once. The sequencing here drew on peripheral blood, taken in a trial of Ad26.COV2.S vaccine versus placebo. Source of these receptors: a person between 18 and 59 years old who received the Ad26.COV2.S COVID-19 vaccine or a placebo. Both conserved end residues are part of each CDR3. The D gene is left open where the match is weak. For some rows the clone size is stated as once, few or many, or as a class when expanded; others skip it.

TRBD2,TRBJ2-7,TRBV15,NA,CATSRDRTSGGTYEQYF,TGTGCCACCAGCAGAGACCGGACTAGCGGGGGGACCTACGAGCAGTACTTC
TRBD2,TRBJ2-7,TRBV6-5,once,CASTRGGAEDEQYF,TGTGCCAGCACCCGGGGGGGAGCCGAGGACGAGCAGTACTTC
TRBD1,TRBJ1-5,TRBV18,NA,CASSPSDSRGFNQPQHF,TGTGCCAGCTCACCCTCGGACAGCAGGGGGTTCAATCAGCCCCAGCATTTT
NA,TRBJ2-7,TRBV12-3/TRBV12-4,NA,CASSLGHSYEQYF,TGTGCCAGCAGTTTAGGACATTCCTACGAGCAGTACTTC
TRBD2,TRBJ2-3,TRBV7-6,NA,CASSPRTSGSDTQYF,TGTGCCAGCAGCCCACGGACTAGCGGGTCAGATACGCAGTATTTT
TRBD2,TRBJ2-2,TRBV30,few,CAERGPSTGELFF,TGTGCCGAGCGGGGCCCCTCCACCGGGGAGCTGTTTTTT
NA,TRBJ1-1,TRBV7-9,NA,CASRRTQMNTEAFF,TGTGCCAGCAGGAGGACCCAAATGAACACTGAAGCTTTCTTT
NA,TRBJ2-5,TRBV13,NA,CASSLGLGETQYF,TGTGCCAGCAGCTTAGGCCTCGGGGAGACCCAGTACTTC
NA,TRBJ1-3,TRBV10-3,NA,CAISEEFSGNTIYF,TGTGCCATCAGCGAAGAGTTCTCTGGAAACACCATATATTTT
NA,TRBJ1-5,TRBV2,NA,CASSPTAGYSNQPQHF,TGTGCCAGCAGCCCCACAGCAGGCTATAGCAATCAGCCCCAGCATTTT
NA,TRBJ1-5,TRBV18,once,CASSPESGYSNQPQHF,TGTGCCAGCTCACCTGAGTCGGGGTATAGCAATCAGCCCCAGCATTTT
NA,TRBJ1-1,TRBV6-6,NA,CASSSPGNTEAFF,TGTGCCAGCAGTTCGCCCGGGAACACTGAAGCTTTCTTT
NA,TRBJ1-2,TRBV7-8,NA,CASSLATTNYGYTF,TGTGCCAGCAGCTTAGCGACTACTAACTATGGCTACACCTTC
NA,TRBJ2-3,TRBV24-1,NA,CATSDLRRTQYF,TGTGCCACCAGTGATTTACGGAGGACGCAGTATTTT
NA,TRBJ2-2,TRBV14,NA,CASSLTGFGELFF,TGTGCCAGCAGCCTAACCGGCTTCGGGGAGCTGTTTTTT
NA,TRBJ2-7,TRBV6-5,NA,CASSYSTGPTYEQYF,TGTGCCAGCAGTTACTCCACGGGTCCTACCTACGAGCAGTACTTC
NA,TRBJ1-1,TRBV5-1,NA,CASSLDTGYTEAFF,TGCGCCAGCAGCTTGGATACTGGATACACTGAAGCTTTCTTT
NA,TRBJ1-5,TRBV21-1,NA,CASSKALGDRAGNQPQHF,TGTGCCAGCAGCAAAGCGCTCGGTGACAGGGCGGGCAATCAGCCCCAGCATTTT
NA,TRBJ1-3,TRBV3-1/TRBV3-2,NA,CASSKAGEGNTIYF,TGTGCCAGCTCCAAGGCGGGGGAAGGAAACACCATATATTTT
NA,TRBJ2-1,TRBV6-1,NA,CASSEWGDYNEQFF,TGTGCCAGCAGTGAATGGGGAGACTACAATGAGCAGTTCTTC
NA,TRBJ2-3,TRBV4-3,NA,CASSQEKTSTDTQYF,TGCGCCAGCAGCCAAGAGAAAACCTCCACAGATACGCAGTATTTT
TRBD2,TRBJ2-7,TRBV7-9,NA,CASSLQRGGYEQYF,TGTGCCAGCAGCTTACAGCGGGGGGGCTACGAGCAGTACTTC
NA,TRBJ2-5,TRBV11-2,NA,CASSEQETQYF,TGTGCCAGCAGCGAACAAGAGACCCAGTACTTC
NA,TRBJ2-1,TRBV5-1,NA,CASSLGGLSQGEQFF,TGCGCCAGCAGCCTGGGAGGCCTATCGCAGGGGGAGCAGTTCTTC
NA,TRBJ1-1,TRBV2,few,CASRGARHEAFF,TGTGCCAGCAGAGGGGCACGGCATGAAGCTTTCTTT
NA,TRBJ2-3,TRBV4-2,NA,CASSQAGTPTDTQYF,TGTGCCAGCAGCCAAGCCGGGACTCCCACAGATACGCAGTATTTT
NA,TRBJ1-6,TRBV5-1,NA,CARVPRSPHSPLHF,TGCGCCAGGGTCCCCCGGTCCCCTCATTCACCCCTCCACTTT
NA,TRBJ1-6,TRBV23-1,NA,CASSRTVNSPLHF,TGCGCCAGCAGCCGGACCGTGAATTCACCCCTCCACTTT
NA,TRBJ1-5,TRBV6-1,NA,CASSEARGFGQPQHF,TGTGCCAGCAGTGAAGCTAGAGGGTTTGGACAGCCCCAGCATTTT
TRBD1,TRBJ1-5,TRBV30,NA,CAWSQGGTGGVNQPQHF,TGTGCCTGGTCCCAAGGGGGGACAGGGGGCGTCAATCAGCCCCAGCATTTT
NA,TRBJ2-2,TRBV7-7,few,CASSPAVGSNTGELFF,TGTGCTAGCAGCCCTGCAGTTGGATCGAACACCGGGGAGCTGTTTTTT
NA,TRBJ2-7,TRBV27,NA,CASSPSDGYEQYF,TGTGCCAGCAGTCCCTCGGACGGTTACGAGCAGTACTTC
TRBD2,TRBJ2-5,TRBV6-2/TRBV6-3,NA,CASSPTSGRTQYF,TGTGCCAGCAGTCCGACTAGCGGGCGGACCCAGTACTTC
NA,TRBJ2-7,TRBV5-6,once,CASSPRWSYEQYF,TGTGCCAGCAGCCCGAGGTGGTCGTACGAGCAGTACTTC
TRBD1,TRBJ1-4,TRBV6-6,NA,CASSYTGVINEKLFF,TGTGCCAGCAGCTACACAGGGGTGATCAATGAAAAACTGTTTTTT
TRBD1,TRBJ1-6,TRBV5-1,NA,CASSTGTANSPLHF,TGCGCCAGCAGCACCGGGACAGCTAATTCACCCCTCCACTTT
NA,TRBJ1-4,TRBV6-4,NA,CASSEPGTLIYKLFF,TGTGCCAGCAGCGAACCCGGGACACTAATCTACAAACTGTTTTTT
NA,TRBJ2-5,TRBV10-3,NA,CAIIVPDKAFETQYF,TGTGCCATCATCGTTCCGGACAAGGCGTTCGAGACCCAGTACTTC
TRBD2,TRBJ2-1,TRBV6-5,NA,CASSSAGLDYNEQFF,TGTGCCAGCAGTTCAGCCGGACTAGACTACAATGAGCAGTTCTTC
TRBD1,TRBJ1-5,TRBV5-1,NA,CANLKGTGARQPQHF,TGCGCCAACCTGAAGGGGACAGGGGCTCGCCAGCCCCAGCATTTT
NA,TRBJ1-1,TRBV28,NA,CASTGGPQAFF,TGTGCCAGCACGGGGGGGCCTCAAGCTTTCTTT
NA,TRBJ2-7,TRBV19,NA,CASSMGRGSSYEQYF,TGTGCCAGTAGTATGGGCAGAGGGTCCTCCTACGAGCAGTACTTC
NA,TRBJ1-6,TRBV25-1,NA,CASSGQGITSYNSPLHF,TGTGCCAGCAGTGGGCAGGGGATCACATCCTATAATTCACCCCTCCACTTT